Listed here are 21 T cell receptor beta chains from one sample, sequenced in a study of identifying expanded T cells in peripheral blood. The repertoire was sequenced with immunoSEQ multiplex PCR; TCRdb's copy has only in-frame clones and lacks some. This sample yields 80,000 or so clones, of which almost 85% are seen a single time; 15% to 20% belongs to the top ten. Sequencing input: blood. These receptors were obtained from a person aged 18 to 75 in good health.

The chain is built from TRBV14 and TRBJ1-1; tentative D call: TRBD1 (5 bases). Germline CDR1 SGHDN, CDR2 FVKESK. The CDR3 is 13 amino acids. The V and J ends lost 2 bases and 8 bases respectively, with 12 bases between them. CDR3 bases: TGTGCCAGCAGCCAAAACCGACAGACCGAAGCTTTCTTT. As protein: CASSQNRQTEAFF. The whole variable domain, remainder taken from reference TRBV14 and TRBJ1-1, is EAGVTQFPSHSVIEKGQTVTLRCDPISGHDNLYWYRRVMGKEIKFLLHFVKESKQDESGMPNNRFLAERTGGTYSTLKVQPAELEDSGVYFCASSQNRQTEAFFGQGTRLTVV.

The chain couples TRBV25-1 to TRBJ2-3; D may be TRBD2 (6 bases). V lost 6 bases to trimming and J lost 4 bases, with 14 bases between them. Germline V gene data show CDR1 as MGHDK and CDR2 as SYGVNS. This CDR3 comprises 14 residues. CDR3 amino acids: CASSLTSLADTQYF. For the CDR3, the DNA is TGTGCCAGCAGCCTTACTAGCTTGGCAGATACGCAGTATTTT. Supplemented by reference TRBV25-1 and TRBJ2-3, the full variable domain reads EADIYQTPRYLVIGTGKKITLECSQTMGHDKMYWYQQDPGMELHLIHYSYGVNSTEKGDLSSESTVSRIRTEHFPLTLESARPSHTSQYLCASSLTSLADTQYFGPGTRLTVL.

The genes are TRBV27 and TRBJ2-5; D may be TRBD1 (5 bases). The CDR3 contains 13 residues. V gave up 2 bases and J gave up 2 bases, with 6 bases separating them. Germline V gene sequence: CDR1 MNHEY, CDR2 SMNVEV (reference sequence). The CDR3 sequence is CASSLRGQETQYF. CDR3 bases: TGTGCCAGCAGTTTAAGGGGACAAGAGACCCAGTACTTC.

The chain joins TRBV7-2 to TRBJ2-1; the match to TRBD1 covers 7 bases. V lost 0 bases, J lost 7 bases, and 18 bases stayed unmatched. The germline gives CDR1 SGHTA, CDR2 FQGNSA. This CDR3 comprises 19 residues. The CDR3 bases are TGTGCCAGCAGCTTAGCGTCGGGCGGTGCCAGGGGGATGAGTAATGAGCAGTTCTTC. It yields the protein CASSLASGGARGMSNEQFF. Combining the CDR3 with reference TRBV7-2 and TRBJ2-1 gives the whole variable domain GAGVSQSPSNKVTEKGKDVELRCDPISGHTALYWYRQSLGQGLEFLIYFQGNSAPDKSGLPSDRFSAERTGGSVSTLTIQRTQQEDSAVYLCASSLASGGARGMSNEQFFGPGTRLTVL.

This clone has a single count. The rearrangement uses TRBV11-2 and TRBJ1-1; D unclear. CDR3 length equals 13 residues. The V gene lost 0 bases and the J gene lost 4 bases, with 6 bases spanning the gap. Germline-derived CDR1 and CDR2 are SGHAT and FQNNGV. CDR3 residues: CASSLEAGTEAFF. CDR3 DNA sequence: TGTGCCAGCAGCTTAGAGGCAGGCACTGAAGCTTTCTTT.

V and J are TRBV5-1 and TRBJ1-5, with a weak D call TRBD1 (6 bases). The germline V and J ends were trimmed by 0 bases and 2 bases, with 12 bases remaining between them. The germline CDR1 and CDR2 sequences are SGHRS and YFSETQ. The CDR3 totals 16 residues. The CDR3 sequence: CASSLEGGGGNQPQHF. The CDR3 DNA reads TGCGCCAGCAGCTTGGAAGGGGGAGGTGGCAATCAGCCCCAGCATTTT.

DNA of the CDR3: TGTGCCAGCAGCGTAGCGGGGGACTATGGCTACACCTTC. Its translation: CASSVAGDYGYTF. The chain couples TRBV9 to TRBJ1-2; possible D gene TRBD1, 5 bases. Germline V lookup: CDR1 SGDLS, CDR2 YYNGEE. With 0 bases removed from V and 3 bases from J, the gap between germline ends came to 6 bases. This CDR3 region has 13 residues.

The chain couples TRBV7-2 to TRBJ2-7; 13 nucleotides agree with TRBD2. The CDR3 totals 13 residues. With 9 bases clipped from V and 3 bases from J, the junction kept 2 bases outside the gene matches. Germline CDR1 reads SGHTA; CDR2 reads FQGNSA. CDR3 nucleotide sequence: TGTGCCAGTCGACTAGCGGGAGGCTACGAGCAGTACTTC. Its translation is CASRLAGGYEQYF. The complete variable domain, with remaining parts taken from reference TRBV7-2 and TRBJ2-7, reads GAGVSQSPSNKVTEKGKDVELRCDPISGHTALYWYRQSLGQGLEFLIYFQGNSAPDKSGLPSDRFSAERTGGSVSTLTIQRTQQEDSAVYLCASRLAGGYEQYFGPGTRLTVT.

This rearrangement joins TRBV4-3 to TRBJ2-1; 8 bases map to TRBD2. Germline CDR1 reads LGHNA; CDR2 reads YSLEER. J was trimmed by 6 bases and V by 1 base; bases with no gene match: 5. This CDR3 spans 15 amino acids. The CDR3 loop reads CASSQVQREFNEQFF. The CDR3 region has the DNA TGCGCCAGCAGCCAAGTCCAGCGGGAGTTCAATGAGCAGTTCTTC.

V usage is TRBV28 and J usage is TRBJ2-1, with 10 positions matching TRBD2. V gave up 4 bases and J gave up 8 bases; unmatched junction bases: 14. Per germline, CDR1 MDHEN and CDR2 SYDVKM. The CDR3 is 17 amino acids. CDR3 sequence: CASSSVKSGRAGDEQFF. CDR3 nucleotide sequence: TGTGCCAGCAGTTCGGTCAAGAGCGGGAGGGCCGGAGATGAGCAGTTCTTC.

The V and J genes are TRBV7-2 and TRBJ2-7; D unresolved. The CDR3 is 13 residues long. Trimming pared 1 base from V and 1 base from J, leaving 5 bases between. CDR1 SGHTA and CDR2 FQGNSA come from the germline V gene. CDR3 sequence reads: CASSLVKSYEQYF. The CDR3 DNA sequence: TGTGCCAGCAGCTTAGTCAAGTCCTACGAGCAGTACTTC.

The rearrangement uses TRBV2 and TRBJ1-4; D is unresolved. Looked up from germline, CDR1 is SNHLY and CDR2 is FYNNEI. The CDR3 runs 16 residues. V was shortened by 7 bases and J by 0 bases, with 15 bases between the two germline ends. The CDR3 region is CASTLEVPPTNEKLFF. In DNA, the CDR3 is TGTGCCAGCACCCTGGAGGTACCTCCAACTAATGAAAAACTGTTTTTT.

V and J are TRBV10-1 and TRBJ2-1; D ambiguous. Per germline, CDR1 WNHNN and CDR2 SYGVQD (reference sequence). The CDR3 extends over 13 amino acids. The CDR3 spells CARSQPPRNEQFF. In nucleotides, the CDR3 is TGCGCTAGATCACAGCCGCCCCGCAATGAGCAGTTCTTC.

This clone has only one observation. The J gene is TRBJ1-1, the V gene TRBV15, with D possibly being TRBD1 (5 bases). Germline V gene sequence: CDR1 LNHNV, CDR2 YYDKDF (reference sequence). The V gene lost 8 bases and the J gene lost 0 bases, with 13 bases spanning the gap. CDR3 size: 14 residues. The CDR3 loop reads CATLGGAVNTEAFF. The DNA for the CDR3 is TGTGCCACCCTCGGTGGGGCCGTGAACACTGAAGCTTTCTTT.

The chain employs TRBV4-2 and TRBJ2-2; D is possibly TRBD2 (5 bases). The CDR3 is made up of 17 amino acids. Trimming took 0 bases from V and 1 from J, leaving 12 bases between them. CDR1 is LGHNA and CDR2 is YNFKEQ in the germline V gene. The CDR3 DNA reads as TGTGCCAGCAGCCAAGAGGACCAGCGGCTGAACACCGGGGAGCTGTTTTTT. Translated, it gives CASSQEDQRLNTGELFF.

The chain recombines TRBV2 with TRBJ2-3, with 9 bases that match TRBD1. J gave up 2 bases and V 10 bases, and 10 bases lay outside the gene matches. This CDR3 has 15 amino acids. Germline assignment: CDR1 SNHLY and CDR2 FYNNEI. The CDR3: CATSQGQGDTDTQYF. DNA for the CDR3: TGTGCCACCTCCCAGGGACAGGGAGACACAGATACGCAGTATTTT.

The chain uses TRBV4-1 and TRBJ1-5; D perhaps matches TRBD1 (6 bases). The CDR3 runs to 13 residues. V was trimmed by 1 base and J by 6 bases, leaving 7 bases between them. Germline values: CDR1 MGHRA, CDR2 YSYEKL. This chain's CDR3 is CASSQGGGQPQHF. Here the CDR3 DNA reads TGCGCCAGCAGCCAAGGAGGGGGTCAGCCCCAGCATTTT.

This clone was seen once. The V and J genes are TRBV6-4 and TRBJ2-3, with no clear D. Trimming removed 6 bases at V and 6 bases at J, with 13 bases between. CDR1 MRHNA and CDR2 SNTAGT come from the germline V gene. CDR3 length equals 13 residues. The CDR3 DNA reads TGTGCCAGCAGCCCCGGCCTCAGGGATACGCAGTATTTT. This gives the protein CASSPGLRDTQYF.

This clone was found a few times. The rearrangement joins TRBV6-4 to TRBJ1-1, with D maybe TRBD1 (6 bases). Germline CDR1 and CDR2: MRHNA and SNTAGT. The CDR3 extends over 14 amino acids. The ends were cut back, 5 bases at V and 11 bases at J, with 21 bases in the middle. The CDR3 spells CASSPDRVGGYAFF. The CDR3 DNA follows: TGTGCCAGCAGTCCGGACAGAGTAGGAGGCTATGCTTTCTTT.

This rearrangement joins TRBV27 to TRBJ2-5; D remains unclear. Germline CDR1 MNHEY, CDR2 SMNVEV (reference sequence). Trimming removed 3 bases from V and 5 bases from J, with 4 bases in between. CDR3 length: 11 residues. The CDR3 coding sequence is TGTGCCAGCAGTTTGAGGGAGACCCAGTACTTC. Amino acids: CASSLRETQYF.

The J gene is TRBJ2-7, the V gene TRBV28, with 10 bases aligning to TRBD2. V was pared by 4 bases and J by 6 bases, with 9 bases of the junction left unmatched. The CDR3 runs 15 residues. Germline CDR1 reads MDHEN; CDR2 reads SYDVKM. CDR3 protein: CASSSQREGVSEQYF. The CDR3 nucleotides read TGTGCCAGCAGTTCTCAGCGGGAGGGAGTTTCCGAGCAGTACTTC.